The sequence of this T cell receptor beta chain was determined in a study of shared clonotypes between healthy human individuals. Study in general: Samples came from two female and a few male donors aged 18 to 49.

Deletions cut 2 bases from V and 2 bases from J, with 16 bases between. CDR3 length: 16 amino acids. CDR1 is SQVTM, CDR2 ANQGSEA, per germline. Produced via immunoSEQ multiplex PCR; TCRdb's table is partial and in-frame only. The table shows fewer than 850,000 clones, with 90% to 98% occurring only once. The naive CD8 subset, CD45RO-negative cells positively selected for CCR7, excluded terminally differentiated effector memory CD45RA+ cells. Remarks on this clone: The antigen remains undetermined.

Study-level findings and limits: Only a few donors were included, so the genetic and exposure-history diversity represented was limited.

The J gene is TRBJ2-1, the V gene TRBV29-1, with D possibly being TRBD2 (6 bases). The TCR sequence derives from a man younger than 40 in good health. The sample was naive CD8+ T cells sorted from blood. The CDR3 here is CSVENLEGVAYNEQFF. The CDR3 nucleotides are TGCAGCGTTGAAAATTTGGAGGGAGTCGCCTACAATGAGCAGTTCTTC.